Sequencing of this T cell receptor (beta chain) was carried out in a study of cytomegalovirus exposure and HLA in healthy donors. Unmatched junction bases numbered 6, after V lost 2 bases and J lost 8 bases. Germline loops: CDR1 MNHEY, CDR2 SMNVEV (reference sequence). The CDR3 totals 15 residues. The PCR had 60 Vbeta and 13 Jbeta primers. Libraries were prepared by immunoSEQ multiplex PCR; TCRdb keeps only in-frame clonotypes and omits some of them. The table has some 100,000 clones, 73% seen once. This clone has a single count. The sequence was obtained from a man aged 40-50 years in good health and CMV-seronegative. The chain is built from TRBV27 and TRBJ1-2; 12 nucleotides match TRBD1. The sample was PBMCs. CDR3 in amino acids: CASSLGTGGVRGYTF. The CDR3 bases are TGTGCCAGCAGTTTAGGGACAGGGGGCGTGAGAGGCTACACCTTC.